One sample yielded the 20 T cell receptor beta chains listed below, sequenced in a study of blood T cells in healthy people across ages. PCR was performed a second time for roughly 7 to 12 cycles using a sample-barcoded 5' primer and a J-beta primer mix. TCRdb re-called the 5' RACE reads through MiXCR, storing one row per CDR3 protein. The sample consists of 750,000 to 950,000 distinct CDR3 sequences, roughly 29% of them appearing once. This sample was also put to use in a study of T cells of mothers and their children.

The sample comprised blood. These receptors originate from a woman in her thirties or forties in good health.

This clonotype was seen repeatedly, ten times or more. The chain uses TRBV5-1 and TRBJ2-7; TRBD1 is a possible D gene (6 bases). Trimming cost V 0 bases and J 4 bases, with 11 bases left between them. The CDR3 totals 14 residues. Germline V lookup: CDR1 SGHRS, CDR2 YFSETQ. CDR3 sequence: CASSLGTGMYEQYF. The CDR3 DNA follows: TGCGCCAGCAGCTTGGGTACAGGGATGTACGAGCAGTACTTC.

The chain employs TRBV5-5 and TRBJ2-1, with 7 bases matching TRBD1. Trimming removed 0 bases from V and 10 bases from J; junction bases left unmatched: 13. Germline assignment: CDR1 SGHKS and CDR2 YYEKEE (reference sequence). This CDR3 contains 16 residues. DNA for the CDR3: TGTGCCAGCAGCTTGGCGGGACAGTTTGGGTCCTGGGAGCAGTTCTTC. Its protein is CASSLAGQFGSWEQFF.

Notes on this clonotype: A single base separates this from a much larger clone, so it may be a read error. V usage is TRBV15 and J usage is TRBJ1-2, with a possible D match to TRBD1 (5 bases). CDR1 is LNHNV, CDR2 YYDKDF, per germline (reference sequence). V was trimmed by 1 base and J by 4 bases, leaving 13 bases between them. This CDR3 comprises 15 residues. Written as DNA, the CDR3 is TGTGCCACCAGCAGAGGAACCGGGGCCTCCTATGGCTACACCTTC. Translating it yields CATSRGTGASYGYTF.

This chain connects TRBV5-1 to TRBJ1-3, with D unresolved. The germline V gene encodes CDR1 SGHRS and CDR2 YFSETQ. This CDR3 comprises 15 residues. Deletions cut 1 base from V and 0 bases from J, with 8 bases between. This chain's CDR3 is CASSLPQSSGNTIYF. The CDR3 coding sequence is TGCGCCAGCAGCTTGCCTCAAAGCTCTGGAAACACCATATATTTT.

The chain uses TRBV4-1 and TRBJ2-7, with D hard to call. The length of the CDR3 is 14 residues. Germline-derived CDR1 and CDR2 are MGHRA and YSYEKL. Between the trimmed V and J ends, which lost 0 bases and 3 bases, there was a span of 9 bases. The CDR3 bases are TGCGCCAGCAGCCAAGAGAAGGATTTCTACGAGCAGTACTTC. It is translated as CASSQEKDFYEQYF.

This rearrangement joins TRBV4-2 to TRBJ1-3; D is ambiguous. Germline CDR1 reads LGHNA; CDR2 reads YNFKEQ. V lost 7 bases, J lost 7 bases, and 11 bases lay in between. The CDR3 length is 12 residues. Here the CDR3 reads CASTSVGNTIYF. The CDR3 region has the DNA TGTGCCAGCACGTCTGTAGGGAACACCATATATTTT.

V gene TRBV5-1 combines with J gene TRBJ2-4; tentatively, D is TRBD1 or TRBD2 (5 bases each). The J call is in doubt because the DNA end fits TRBJ2-7 better. CDR1 is SGHRS and CDR2 is YFSETQ in the germline V gene. This CDR3 is built from 13 residues. The CDR3 sequence is CASSEGVGLEQYF. CDR3 DNA: TGCGCCAGCAGCGAGGGAGTGGGGCTCGAGCAGTACTTC.

The chain combines TRBV3-1 with TRBJ2-7; the D is unclear. Germline lookup yields CDR1 LGHDT and CDR2 YNNKEL (reference sequence). There are 12 residues in the CDR3. V was trimmed by 1 base and J by 5 bases, leaving 6 bases between them. The CDR3 coding sequence is TGTGCCAGCAGCCAAGTTCTCCACGAGCAGTACTTC. Translating it yields CASSQVLHEQYF.

V is TRBV12-3 or TRBV12-4 and J is TRBJ1-1, with D possibly being TRBD1 (5 bases). Trimming removed 6 bases from V and 1 base from J, with 12 bases in between. The CDR3 consists of 14 residues. In nucleotides, the CDR3 is TGTGCCAGCAGGTCCGGGGCCTCGAACACTGAAGCTTTCTTT. Amino acid sequence: CASRSGASNTEAFF.

This clonotype was recorded a few times. The V gene is TRBV12-3 or TRBV12-4, the J gene TRBJ1-1; D perhaps matches TRBD1 (5 bases). Trimming pared 5 bases from V and 0 bases from J, leaving 13 bases between. The CDR3 consists of 15 residues. CDR3 nucleotide sequence: TGTGCCAGCAGTCCCTATTGGGGCATGAACACTGAAGCTTTCTTT. This translates into CASSPYWGMNTEAFF.

The rearrangement joins TRBV28 to TRBJ1-2; TRBD1 agrees at 7 bases. Looked up from germline, CDR1 is MDHEN and CDR2 is SYDVKM. This CDR3 region has 14 residues. V trimming: 4 bases; J trimming: 6 bases; junction bases outside the gene matches: 8. The CDR3 nucleotides are TGTGCCAGCAGTTCTAACAGGGGACGGAATGGCTACACCTTC. Amino acids: CASSSNRGRNGYTF.

This chain connects TRBV7-2 to TRBJ2-5, with a possible D match to TRBD2 (8 bases). This CDR3 is 15 amino acids long. The germline V gene has CDR1 SGHTA and CDR2 FQGNSA. Trimming took 10 bases from V and 5 from J, leaving 23 bases between them. Written as DNA, the CDR3 is TGTGCCACCCTCCAACGGGAGGGGGCAAAGGAGACCCAGTACTTC. It specifies CATLQREGAKETQYF.

Comment on this clonotype: No DNA is shown, since the ends of the CDR3 on it are uncertain; the CDR3 is the one TCRdb lists. The J gene is TRBJ1-2, the V gene TRBV12-3 or TRBV12-4. Ends included, the CDR3 has 12 residues. The CDR3 sequence is CASGEASYGCTF.

This clonotype was counted many times. This chain's CDR3 is CASSSPDRNPYEQYF. CDR3 bases: TGCGCCAGCAGCTCTCCGGACAGGAATCCCTACGAGCAGTACTTC. This sequence joins TRBV5-1 and TRBJ2-7; 7 bases align to TRBD1. Germline CDR1 reads SGHRS; CDR2 reads YFSETQ. This CDR3 has 15 residues. Trimming cost V 3 bases and J 2 bases; bases outside gene matches: 8.

This clonotype showed up many times. The chain uses TRBV7-9 and TRBJ1-5; the match to TRBD1 covers 7 bases. The CDR3 length is 13 residues. In germline, CDR1 is SEHNR, CDR2 FQNEAQ (reference sequence). The trim removed 5 bases at V and 4 bases at J, leaving 2 bases unmatched. The CDR3 spells CASSPGGNQPQHF. DNA for the CDR3: TGTGCCAGCAGCCCAGGGGGGAATCAGCCCCAGCATTTT.

This clonotype came up a few times. V usage is TRBV2 and J usage is TRBJ2-7, with TRBD1 identical over 7 bases. The germline V gene has CDR1 SNHLY and CDR2 FYNNEI. J gave up 0 bases and V 5 bases, and 7 bases lay outside the gene matches. This CDR3 has 15 residues. CDR3 residues: CASSYGDRASYEQYF. The CDR3 DNA reads as TGTGCCAGCAGTTATGGAGACAGGGCCTCCTACGAGCAGTACTTC.

To note about this clonotype: A read error may explain this, as a much larger clone is one base away. The chain is built from TRBV10-3 and TRBJ2-1, with 8 bases lining up with TRBD1. The CDR3 sequence is 14 residues long. Germline assignment: CDR1 ENHRY and CDR2 SYGVKD. The ends lost 4 bases at V and 10 bases at J; junction bases unmatched: 9. CDR3 amino acids: CAISGTGKTYEQFF. The DNA of the CDR3 is TGTGCCATCAGTGGGACAGGGAAAACCTACGAGCAGTTCTTC.

The rearrangement links TRBV28 to TRBJ1-2; TRBD1 aligns across 7 bases. Per germline, CDR1 MDHEN and CDR2 SYDVKM. The CDR3 totals 15 residues. Trimming cost V 5 bases and J 8 bases; bases outside gene matches: 14. CDR3 protein: CASSQRQGRKAGYTF. In nucleotides, the CDR3 is TGTGCCAGCAGTCAGCGACAGGGTCGGAAAGCAGGCTACACCTTC.

This clonotype has a handful of counts. The J gene is TRBJ2-7, the V gene TRBV7-9, with 8 bases lining up with TRBD1. The junction had 3 bases not matched to a gene; V was cut back by 1 base and J by 4 bases. The CDR3 covers 14 residues. Germline V CDR1 and CDR2: SEHNR, FQNEAQ (reference sequence). The CDR3 nucleotides read TGTGCCAGCAGCTTAGGGGACAGGCCGTACGAGCAGTACTTC. Translating gives CASSLGDRPYEQYF.

The chain has TRBV6-1 and TRBJ1-1; no definite D call. The germline V and J ends were trimmed by 2 bases and 6 bases, with 13 bases remaining between them. Germline V gene data show CDR1 as MNHNS and CDR2 as SASEGT. CDR3 length equals 14 residues. In DNA form, the CDR3 reads TGTGCCAGCAGTGAAAAACTCCCTAGGGCTGAAGCTTTCTTT. Amino acid sequence: CASSEKLPRAEAFF.